The source of this TCR beta chain is a study of T cell responses to AZD1222 COVID-19 vaccine. TCRdb's copy holds only in-frame clones and misses some; the assay was immunoSEQ multiplex PCR. Of 88,000 or so clones listed, roughly 91% are singletons. Second doses that came at about 4 or about 12 weeks were put together. Worth noting for this clone: The antigen is unknown.

The CDR3 is 15 amino acids. After removal of 6 bases from V and 6 bases from J, the junction contained 10 bases not matched to a gene. From germline, CDR1 is SNHLY and CDR2 FYNNEI. Findings and caveats of the study: Baseline antibody screening turned up just five to seven seropositive AZD1222 recipients. The sample set comprised mostly white British donors with more females, and clonal diversity was possibly underestimated. CD4 TCRs linked to vaccination spanned spike, dominating at 160-218 and 743-854.

This clonotype was obtained from an adult who received the AZD1222 COVID-19 vaccine. The source material was peripheral blood, sampled 28 days after the second AZD1222 dose. The chain links TRBV2 to TRBJ2-3, with 9 nucleotides matching TRBD1. The CDR3 loop is CASRRQGVNSDTQYF. The CDR3 DNA is TGTGCCAGCAGACGACAGGGGGTTAATTCTGATACGCAGTATTTT.